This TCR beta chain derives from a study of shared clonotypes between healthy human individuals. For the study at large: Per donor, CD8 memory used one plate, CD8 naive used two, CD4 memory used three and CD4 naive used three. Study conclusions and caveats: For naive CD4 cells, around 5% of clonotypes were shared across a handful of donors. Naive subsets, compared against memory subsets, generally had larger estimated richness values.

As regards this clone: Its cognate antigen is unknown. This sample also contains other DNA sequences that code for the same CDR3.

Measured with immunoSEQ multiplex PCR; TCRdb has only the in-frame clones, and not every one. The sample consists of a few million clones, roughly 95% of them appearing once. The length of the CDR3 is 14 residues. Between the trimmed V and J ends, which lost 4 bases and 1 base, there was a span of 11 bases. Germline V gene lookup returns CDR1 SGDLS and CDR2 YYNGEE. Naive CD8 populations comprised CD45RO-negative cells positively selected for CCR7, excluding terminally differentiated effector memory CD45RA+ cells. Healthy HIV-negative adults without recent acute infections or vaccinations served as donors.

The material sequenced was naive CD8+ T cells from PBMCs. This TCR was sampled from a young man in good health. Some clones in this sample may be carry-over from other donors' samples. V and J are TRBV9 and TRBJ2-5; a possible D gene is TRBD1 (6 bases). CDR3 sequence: CASSPGTFQETQYF. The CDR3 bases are TGTGCCAGCAGCCCAGGGACATTCCAAGAGACCCAGTACTTC.